The 16 T cell receptor beta chains below come from one sample, sequenced in a study of shared clonotypes between healthy human individuals. Only in-frame clones appear in the TCRdb table, and some are missing; sequencing was by immunoSEQ multiplex PCR. This sample has about half a million clones; 70% to 80% occur once, and the top ten carry about 12%. The sample taken for sequencing was PBMCs. All receptors come from a woman aged 40 to 49 in good health. Some clones in this sample may be carry-over from other donors' samples.

There are many counts of this clone. The chain joins TRBV28 to TRBJ2-2, with D possibly TRBD1 on 6 matching bases. Trimming shortened V by 5 bases and J by 4 bases, and 11 bases separated the two germline ends. Germline V lookup: CDR1 MDHEN, CDR2 SYDVKM. The CDR3 loop spans 14 amino acids. CDR3 loop: CASSRGGGTGELFF. The CDR3 DNA is TGTGCCAGCAGTCGTGGGGGCGGCACCGGGGAGCTGTTTTTT.

This clone has just one count. The V call is TRBV18, the J call TRBJ1-1; perhaps TRBD1 as D (5 bases). V was trimmed by 4 bases and J by 0 bases, leaving 18 bases between them. The CDR3 covers 17 residues. Looked up from germline, CDR1 is KGHSH and CDR2 is LQKENI. This chain's CDR3 is CASSRGAKRAVNTEAFF. The CDR3 DNA follows: TGTGCCAGCTCACGTGGGGCAAAGAGAGCCGTGAACACTGAAGCTTTCTTT.

This chain connects TRBV5-1 to TRBJ2-5, with 10 bases aligning to TRBD2. The J segment lost 5 bases and the V segment lost 2 bases, leaving 9 bases of the junction unmatched. Germline loops: CDR1 SGHRS, CDR2 YFSETQ. The length of the CDR3 is 16 residues. The CDR3 DNA is TGCGCCAGCAGCTTAACCGGGACTAGCGTATTCGAGACCCAGTACTTC. This sequence encodes CASSLTGTSVFETQYF. Looking up the rest from reference TRBV5-1 and TRBJ2-5 gives the full variable domain: KAGVTQTPRYLIKTRGQQVTLSCSPISGHRSVSWYQQTPGQGLQFLFEYFSETQRNKGNFPGRFSGRQFSNSRSEMNVSTLELGDSALYLCASSLTGTSVFETQYFGPGTRLLVL.

J is TRBJ2-7 and V is TRBV6-1; D might be TRBD1 (6 bases). Looked up from germline, CDR1 is MNHNS and CDR2 is SASEGT. There are 14 residues in the CDR3. V shed 6 bases and J shed 3 bases, with 15 bases lying between them. The CDR3 loop reads CASSVQGAIYEQYF. CDR3 DNA: TGTGCCAGCAGCGTACAGGGTGCCATCTACGAGCAGTACTTC.

This clone was seen a few times. The sample contains more than one DNA sequence encoding this CDR3. The chain joins TRBV25-1 to TRBJ1-2; 8 nucleotides match TRBD1. The J segment lost 6 bases and the V segment lost 8 bases, leaving 5 bases of the junction unmatched. The CDR3 has 12 residues. Germline V gene sequence: CDR1 MGHDK, CDR2 SYGVNS. This CDR3 is CASLGQGNGYTF. The CDR3 DNA is TGTGCCAGCCTCGGACAGGGTAATGGCTACACCTTC.

The rearrangement uses TRBV20-1 and TRBJ1-2, with a possible D match to TRBD1 (5 bases). The CDR3 is 11 residues long. V lost 1 base and J lost 6, with 6 bases in between. The germline V gene encodes CDR1 DFQATT and CDR2 SNEGSKA (reference sequence). CDR3: CSARVGDGYTF. CDR3 DNA sequence: TGCAGTGCTAGAGTGGGGGATGGCTACACCTTC.

This clone appeared a few times. J is TRBJ2-7 and V is TRBV7-2, with 7 bases aligning to TRBD1. This CDR3 has 14 amino acids. CDR1 is SGHTA and CDR2 is FQGNSA in the germline V gene. V was clipped by 3 bases and J by 4 bases; unmatched bases: 6. Written as DNA, the CDR3 is TGTGCCAGCAGCTTGGCGACAGGGTTGTACGAGCAGTACTTC. Protein product: CASSLATGLYEQYF.

This chain joins TRBV6-1 and TRBJ2-2; D remains ambiguous. Deletions cut 1 base from V and 2 bases from J, with 8 bases between. The CDR3 runs to 15 residues. Germline V lookup: CDR1 MNHNS, CDR2 SASEGT. CDR3 in DNA: TGTGCCAGCAGTGAAGTGCTCCCCAACACCGGGGAGCTGTTTTTT. Protein: CASSEVLPNTGELFF.

The V gene is TRBV5-1, the J gene TRBJ2-2; possible D gene TRBD2, 7 bases. This CDR3 is built from 17 residues. Between the trimmed V and J ends, which lost 2 bases and 4 bases, there was a span of 18 bases. In germline, CDR1 is SGHRS, CDR2 YFSETQ. The CDR3 loop reads CASSLGPRGGVTGELFF. The CDR3 DNA is TGCGCCAGCAGCTTAGGCCCCCGCGGGGGCGTCACCGGGGAGCTGTTTTTT.

The chain links TRBV7-2 to TRBJ1-2; TRBD1 matches at 7 bases. V lost 5 bases, J lost 5 bases, and 8 bases stayed unmatched. This CDR3 has 14 residues. CDR1 and CDR2 (germline): SGHTA, FQGNSA. The CDR3 region is CASSPGGGAYGYTF. The DNA of the CDR3 is TGTGCCAGCAGCCCCGGAGGGGGCGCATATGGCTACACCTTC.

The chain has TRBV18 and TRBJ2-7, with a tentative D call TRBD2 (6 bases). V was shortened by 0 bases and J by 4 bases, with 19 bases between the two germline ends. CDR3 size: 17 residues. Germline CDR1 is KGHSH and CDR2 is LQKENI. This CDR3 is CASSPPVQASRGYEQYF. In DNA, the CDR3 is TGTGCCAGCTCACCACCGGTCCAGGCCTCCCGGGGGTACGAGCAGTACTTC.

This clone has only a few counts. The V and J genes are TRBV10-1 and TRBJ2-7; D not certain. The V and J ends lost 2 bases and 3 bases respectively, with 14 bases between them. CDR1 and CDR2 (germline): WNHNN, SYGVQD (reference sequence). The CDR3 consists of 15 residues. The CDR3 DNA is TGCGCCAGCAGTGAGGGGTTTAGCTCCATCTACGAGCAGTACTTC. Amino acids: CASSEGFSSIYEQYF.

This chain uses TRBV10-3 with TRBJ2-7; TRBD1 is a possible D gene (6 bases). The V gene lost 6 bases and the J gene lost 4 bases, with 16 bases spanning the gap. Per germline, CDR1 ENHRY and CDR2 SYGVKD. The CDR3 spans 14 residues. The CDR3 spells CAISEGDRRYEQYF. The CDR3 bases are TGTGCCATCAGCGAAGGAGACAGGCGGTACGAGCAGTACTTC.

This clone is a singleton in its sample. This chain uses TRBV5-4 with TRBJ1-2, with 7 positions matching TRBD1. The CDR3 length is 14 residues. Trimming removed 0 bases from V and 11 bases from J; junction bases left unmatched: 10. Germline V gene lookup returns CDR1 SGHNT and CDR2 YYREEE (reference sequence). CDR3 region: CASSLDVGGASYTF. The CDR3 DNA reads as TGTGCCAGCAGCTTGGATGTAGGGGGCGCATCGTACACCTTC.

The V call is TRBV6-5, the J call TRBJ2-1; D remains unclear. The CDR3 length is 14 residues. The V gene lost 0 bases and the J gene lost 4 bases, with 7 bases spanning the gap. Per germline, CDR1 MNHEY and CDR2 SVGAGI. This CDR3 reads CASSYSIKYNEQFF. The CDR3 nucleotides read TGTGCCAGCAGTTACTCGATAAAGTACAATGAGCAGTTCTTC.

V and J are TRBV9 and TRBJ2-1, with TRBD1 as a possible D gene (5 bases). The CDR3 is 14 amino acids. Germline loops: CDR1 SGDLS, CDR2 YYNGEE. Trimming left V 3 bases short and J 7 bases short, with 14 bases between. In DNA form, the CDR3 reads TGTGCCAGCAGCGCCCCCAGACAGCATAATGAGCAGTTCTTC. Protein: CASSAPRQHNEQFF.